These 2 T cell receptor beta chains originate from one sample sequenced in a study of post-analysis software for immune sequencing data (dated by TCRdb to the mid-2010s). General conclusions and limits of the study: Several TRBV segments, including TRBV5-6, TRBV5-1 and TRBV20-1, were significantly more frequent in patients than controls.

Their antigens remain unidentified. To prepare the library, PCR was applied. TCRdb shows the sequencer as Illumina HiSeq 2500. To reduce PCR and sequencing biases, unique molecular identifiers were built into the TCR beta cDNA libraries. TCRdb reran the public reads through fastp at Q25 and MiXCR, keeping productive beta chains. Duplicate CDR3 protein sequences are folded into a single record with the most common DNA and genes. The sample has about 540,000 distinct CDR3 sequences on record, 30% to 40% of them singletons. The leading ten clones occupy roughly 6% of the sample. Sequencing used blood. The receptors shown here come from a girl between 2 and 17 years old with multiple sclerosis.

The rearrangement uses TRBV25-1 and TRBJ2-1, with 8 positions matching TRBD2. The CDR3 contains 15 residues. With V trimmed by 4 bases and J by 8 bases, 10 bases remained unmatched. Germline CDR1 MGHDK, CDR2 SYGVNS. The CDR3 is CASSAKRGGFDEQFF. The CDR3, as DNA: TGTGCCAGCAGTGCGAAACGGGGGGGCTTCGATGAGCAGTTCTTC. The full variable domain, with the rest looked up from reference TRBV25-1 and TRBJ2-1, is EADIYQTPRYLVIGTGKKITLECSQTMGHDKMYWYQQDPGMELHLIHYSYGVNSTEKGDLSSESTVSRIRTEHFPLTLESARPSHTSQYLCASSAKRGGFDEQFFGPGTRLTVL.

This clonotype was found a few times. The V gene is TRBV7-9, the J gene TRBJ1-2; D gene unclear. CDR3 length equals 13 residues. Trimming pared 3 bases from V and 4 bases from J, leaving 9 bases between. Germline V gene data show CDR1 as SEHNR and CDR2 as FQNEAQ (reference sequence). The CDR3 nucleotides read TGTGCCAGCAGCTTTGAGGGCCTCTATGGCTACACCTTC. Its translation: CASSFEGLYGYTF.